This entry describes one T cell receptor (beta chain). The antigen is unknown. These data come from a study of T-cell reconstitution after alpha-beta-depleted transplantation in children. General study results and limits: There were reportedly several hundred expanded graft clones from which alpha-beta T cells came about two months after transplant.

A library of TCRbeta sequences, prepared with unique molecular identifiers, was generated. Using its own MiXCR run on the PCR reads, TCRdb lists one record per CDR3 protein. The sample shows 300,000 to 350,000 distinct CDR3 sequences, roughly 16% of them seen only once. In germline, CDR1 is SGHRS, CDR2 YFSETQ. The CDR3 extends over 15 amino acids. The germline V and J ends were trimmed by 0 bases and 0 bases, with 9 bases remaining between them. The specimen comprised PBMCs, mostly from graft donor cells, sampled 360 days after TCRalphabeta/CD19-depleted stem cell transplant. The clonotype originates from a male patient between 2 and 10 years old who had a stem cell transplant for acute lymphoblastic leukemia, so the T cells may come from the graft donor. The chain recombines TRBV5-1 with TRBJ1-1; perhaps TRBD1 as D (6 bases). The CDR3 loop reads CASSLGQVMNTEAFF. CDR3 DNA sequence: TGCGCCAGCAGCTTGGGACAGGTCATGAACACTGAAGCTTTCTTT.